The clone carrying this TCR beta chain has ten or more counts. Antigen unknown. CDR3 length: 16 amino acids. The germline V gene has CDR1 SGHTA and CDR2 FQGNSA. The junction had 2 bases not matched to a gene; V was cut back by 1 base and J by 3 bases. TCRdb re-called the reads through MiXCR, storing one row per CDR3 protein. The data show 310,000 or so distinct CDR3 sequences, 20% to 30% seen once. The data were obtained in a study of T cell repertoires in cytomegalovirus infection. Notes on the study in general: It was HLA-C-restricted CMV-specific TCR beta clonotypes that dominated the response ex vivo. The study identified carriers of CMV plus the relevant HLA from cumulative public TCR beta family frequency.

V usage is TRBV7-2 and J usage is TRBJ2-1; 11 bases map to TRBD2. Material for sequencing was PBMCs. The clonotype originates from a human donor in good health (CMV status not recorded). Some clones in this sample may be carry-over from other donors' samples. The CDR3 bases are TGTGCCAGCAGCTTAGGGGGACTAGCGGTCTACAATGAGCAGTTCTTC. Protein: CASSLGGLAVYNEQFF.